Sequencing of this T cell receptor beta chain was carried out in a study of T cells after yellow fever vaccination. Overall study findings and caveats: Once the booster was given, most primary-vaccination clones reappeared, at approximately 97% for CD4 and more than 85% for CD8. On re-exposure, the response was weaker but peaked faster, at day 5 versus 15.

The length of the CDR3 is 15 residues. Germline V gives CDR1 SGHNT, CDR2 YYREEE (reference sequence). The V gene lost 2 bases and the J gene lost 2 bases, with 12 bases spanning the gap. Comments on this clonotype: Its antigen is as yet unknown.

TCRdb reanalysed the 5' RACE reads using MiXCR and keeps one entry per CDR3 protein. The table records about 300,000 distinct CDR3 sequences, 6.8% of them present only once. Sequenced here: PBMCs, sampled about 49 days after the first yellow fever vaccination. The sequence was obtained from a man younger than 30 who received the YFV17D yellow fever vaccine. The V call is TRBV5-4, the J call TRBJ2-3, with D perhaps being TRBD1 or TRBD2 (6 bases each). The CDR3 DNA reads TGTGCCAGCAGCTTAAGTGGGGGGCCCACAGATACGCAGTATTTT. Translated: CASSLSGGPTDTQYF.